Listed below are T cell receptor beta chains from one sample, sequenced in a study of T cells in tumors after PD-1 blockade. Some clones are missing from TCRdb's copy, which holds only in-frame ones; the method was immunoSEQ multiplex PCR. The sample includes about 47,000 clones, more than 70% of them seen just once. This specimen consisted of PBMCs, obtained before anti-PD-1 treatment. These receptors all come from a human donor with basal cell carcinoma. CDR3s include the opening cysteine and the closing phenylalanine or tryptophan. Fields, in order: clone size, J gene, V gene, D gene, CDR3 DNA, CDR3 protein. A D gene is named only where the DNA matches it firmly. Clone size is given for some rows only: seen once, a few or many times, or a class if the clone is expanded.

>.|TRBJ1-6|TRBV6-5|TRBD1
TGTGCCAGCAGTAAGACAGGGACGGGGAATTCACCCCTCCACTTT
CASSKTGTGNSPLHF
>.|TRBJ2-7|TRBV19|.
TGTGCCAGTAGTATAGATCAAGGCTACGAGCAGTACTTC
CASSIDQGYEQYF
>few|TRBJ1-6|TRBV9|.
TGTGCCAGCAGCCCTCGAGGGAGCTTGGGCAGTTCACCCCTCCACTTT
CASSPRGSLGSSPLHF
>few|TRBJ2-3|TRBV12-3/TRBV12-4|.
TGTGCCAGCAGTTTTGGGGGAGATACGCAGTATTTT
CASSFGGDTQYF
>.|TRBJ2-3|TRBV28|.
TGTGCCAGCAGTGCCCCTAGAAGTAGCACAGATACGCAGTATTTT
CASSAPRSSTDTQYF
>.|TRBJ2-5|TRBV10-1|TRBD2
TGCGCCAGCAGCCCCTCTAGCGGGATGGGGGAGACCCAGTACTTC
CASSPSSGMGETQYF
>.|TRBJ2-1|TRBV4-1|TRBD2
TGCGCCAGCAGCCTGGCCGGGACTAGCTCCTACAATGAGCAGTTCTTC
CASSLAGTSSYNEQFF
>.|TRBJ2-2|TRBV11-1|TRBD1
TGTGCCAGCAGAAAAGGGGACAGGGAATCCGGGGAGCTGTTTTTT
CASRKGDRESGELFF
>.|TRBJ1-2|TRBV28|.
TGTGCCAGCAGTTTGACGGGGCCCTATGGCTACACCTTC
CASSLTGPYGYTF
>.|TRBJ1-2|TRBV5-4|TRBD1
TGTGCCAGCAGCTTGACAGGACAGGGGGCGAAAGGGTATGGCTACACCTTC
CASSLTGQGAKGYGYTF